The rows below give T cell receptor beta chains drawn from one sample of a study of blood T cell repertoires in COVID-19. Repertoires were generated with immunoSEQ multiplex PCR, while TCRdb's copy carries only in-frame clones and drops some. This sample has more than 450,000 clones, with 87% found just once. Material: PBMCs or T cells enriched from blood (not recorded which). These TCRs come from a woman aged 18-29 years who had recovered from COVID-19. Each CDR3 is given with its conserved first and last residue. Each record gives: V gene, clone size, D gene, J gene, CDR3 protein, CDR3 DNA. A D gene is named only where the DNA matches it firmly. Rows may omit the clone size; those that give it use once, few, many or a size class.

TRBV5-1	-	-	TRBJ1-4	CASSSGGGLEEKLFF	TGCGCCAGCAGCTCCGGGGGAGGTTTGGAGGAAAAACTGTTTTTT
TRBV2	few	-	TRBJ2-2	CASSDPRELFF	TGTGCCAGCAGTGACCCCAGGGAGCTGTTTTTT
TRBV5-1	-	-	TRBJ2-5	CASSPGGAGRIETQYF	TGCGCCAGCAGCCCCGGAGGGGCGGGGAGGATTGAGACCCAGTACTTC
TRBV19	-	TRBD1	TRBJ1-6	CASSIRTGGNSPLHF	TGTGCCAGTAGTATCCGGACAGGGGGGAATTCACCCCTCCACTTT
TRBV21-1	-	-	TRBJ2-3	CASSKGPGLVVNDTQYF	TGTGCCAGCAGCAAAGGGCCGGGACTAGTAGTTAACGATACGCAGTATTTT
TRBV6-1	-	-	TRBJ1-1	CASSEDTDTEAFF	TGTGCCAGCAGTGAAGATACTGACACTGAAGCTTTCTTT
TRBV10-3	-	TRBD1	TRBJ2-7	CAISEPGQTSYEQYF	TGTGCCATCAGTGAGCCGGGACAGACCTCCTACGAGCAGTACTTC
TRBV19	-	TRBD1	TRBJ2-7	CASSPRDSLIYEQYF	TGTGCCAGTAGCCCGAGGGACAGCCTGATCTACGAGCAGTACTTC
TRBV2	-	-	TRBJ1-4	CASSDDTANEKLFF	TGTGCCAGCAGTGATGATACAGCTAATGAAAAACTGTTTTTT
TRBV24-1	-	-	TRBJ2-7	CATSDPHEGTNRFEQYF	TGTGCCACCAGTGATCCCCACGAGGGGACAAACCGATTCGAGCAGTACTTC
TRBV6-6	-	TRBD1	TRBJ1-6	CASSSPDRNYNSPLHF	TGTGCCAGCAGTTCTCCGGACAGGAACTATAATTCACCCCTCCACTTT
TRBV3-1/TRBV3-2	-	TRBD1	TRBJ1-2	CASSQGDSYYGYTF	TGTGCCAGCAGCCAGGGGGACAGCTACTATGGCTACACCTTC
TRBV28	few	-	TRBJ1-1	CASSTRGGHNDLNTEAFF	TGTGCCAGCAGTACCAGGGGCGGACACAACGACCTGAACACTGAAGCTTTCTTT
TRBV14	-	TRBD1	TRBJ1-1	CASSRYRGSVGDTEAFF	TGTGCCAGCAGCCGCTACAGGGGTAGTGTGGGAGACACTGAAGCTTTCTTT
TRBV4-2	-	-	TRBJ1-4	CASSQERTATNEKLFF	TGTGCCAGCAGCCAAGAGAGGACAGCAACTAATGAAAAACTGTTTTTT
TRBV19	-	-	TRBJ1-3	CASRRGAGNTIYF	TGTGCCAGTAGGAGAGGCGCTGGAAACACCATATATTTT
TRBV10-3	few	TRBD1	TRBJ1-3	CAITSDRGNTIYF	TGTGCCATCACCTCGGACAGGGGAAACACCATATATTTT
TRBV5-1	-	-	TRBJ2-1	CASSFAGQPYNEQFF	TGCGCCAGCAGCTTTGCGGGACAGCCCTACAATGAGCAGTTCTTC
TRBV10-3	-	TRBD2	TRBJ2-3	CAISGTSDGDTQYF	TGTGCCATCAGTGGCACTAGCGACGGAGATACGCAGTATTTT
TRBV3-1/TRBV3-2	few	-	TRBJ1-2	CASSPGDGGEINYGYTF	TGTGCCAGCAGCCCGGGAGACGGGGGGGAGATCAACTATGGCTACACCTTC
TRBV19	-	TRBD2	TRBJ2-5	CASSSLAGGETQYF	TGTGCCAGTAGTTCGCTAGCGGGGGGTGAGACCCAGTACTTC
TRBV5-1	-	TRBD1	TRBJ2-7	CASSMTGYEQYF	TGCGCCAGCAGCATGACAGGGTACGAGCAGTACTTC
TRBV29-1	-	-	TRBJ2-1	CSVILATQEQFF	TGCAGCGTTATTTTAGCTACCCAGGAGCAGTTCTTC
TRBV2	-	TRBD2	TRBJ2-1	CASSGVRSSGGNEQFF	TGTGCCAGCAGTGGAGTCCGCTCTAGCGGGGGAAATGAGCAGTTCTTC
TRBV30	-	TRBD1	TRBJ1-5	CAWSLGQGGNQPQHF	TGTGCCTGGAGTTTGGGACAGGGTGGCAATCAGCCCCAGCATTTT
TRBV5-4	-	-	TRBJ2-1	CASSLAGEGGREQFF	TGTGCCAGCAGCTTGGCCGGAGAGGGAGGACGTGAGCAGTTCTTC
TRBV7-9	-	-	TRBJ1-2	CASSLEGPYTF	TGTGCCAGCAGCTTAGAGGGGCCCTACACCTTC
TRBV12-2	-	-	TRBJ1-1	CASRFGQSVRRTEAFF	TGTGCAAGTCGCTTTGGTCAGTCGGTCCGGAGGACCGAAGCTTTCTTT
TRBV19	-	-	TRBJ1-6	CASSTDISNSPLHF	TGTGCCAGTAGTACGGACATCTCCAATTCACCCCTCCACTTT
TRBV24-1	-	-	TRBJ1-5	CATRAGSNQPQHF	TGTGCCACCAGGGCAGGATCAAATCAGCCCCAGCATTTT
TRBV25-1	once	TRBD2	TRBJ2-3	CASSSKSGGALSDTQYF	TGTGCCAGCAGCTCGAAATCCGGGGGGGCCTTGTCAGATACGCAGTATTTT
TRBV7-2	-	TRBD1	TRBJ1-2	CASSSPPGTGLGYTF	TGTGCCAGCAGCTCTCCACCCGGGACAGGATTAGGCTACACCTTC
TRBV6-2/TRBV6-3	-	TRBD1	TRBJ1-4	CASSPRPRGHGNEKLFF	TGTGCCAGCAGCCCTAGGCCCAGGGGGCATGGAAATGAAAAACTGTTTTTT
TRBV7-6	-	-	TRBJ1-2	CASSLGNTAPYGYTF	TGTGCCAGCAGCTTAGGGAATACAGCACCCTATGGCTACACCTTC
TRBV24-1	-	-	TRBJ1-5	CATSDSRALNQPQHF	TGTGCCACCAGTGATTCCAGGGCCCTGAATCAGCCCCAGCATTTT
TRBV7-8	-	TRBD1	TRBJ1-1	CASSTRQGTEAFF	TGTGCCAGCAGCACCCGACAGGGCACTGAAGCTTTCTTT
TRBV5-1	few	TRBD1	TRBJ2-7	CASSVGQRYEQYF	TGCGCCAGCAGCGTGGGACAGCGCTACGAGCAGTACTTC
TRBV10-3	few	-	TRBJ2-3	CAISEGGEVDTQYF	TGTGCCATCAGTGAGGGTGGGGAGGTAGATACGCAGTATTTT
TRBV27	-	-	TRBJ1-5	CASSLGQGNFQPQHF	TGTGCCAGCAGTTTAGGGCAGGGTAATTTTCAGCCCCAGCATTTT
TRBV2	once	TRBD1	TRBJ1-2	CASSEVAGTGDGYTF	TGTGCCAGCAGTGAAGTCGCCGGGACAGGAGATGGCTACACCTTC
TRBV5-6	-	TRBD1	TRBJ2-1	CASSWEGQGSYNEQFF	TGTGCCAGCAGCTGGGAGGGACAGGGTAGCTACAATGAGCAGTTCTTC
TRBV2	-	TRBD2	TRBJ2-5	CASSEALAGGETQYF	TGTGCCAGCAGTGAGGCTCTAGCGGGGGGGGAGACCCAGTACTTC
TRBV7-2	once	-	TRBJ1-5	CASSSYNQPQHF	TGTGCCAGCTCCTCCTACAATCAGCCCCAGCATTTT
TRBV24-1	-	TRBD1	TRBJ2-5	CATSEGQVGGTQYF	TGTGCCACCAGTGAGGGACAGGTTGGAGGGACCCAGTACTTC
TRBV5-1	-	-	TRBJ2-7	CASSLIQGGSYEQYF	TGCGCCAGCAGCTTGATCCAGGGCGGCTCCTACGAGCAGTACTTC
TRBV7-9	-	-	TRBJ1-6	CASSPGNSPLHF	TGTGCCAGCAGCCCGGGGAATTCACCCCTCCACTTT
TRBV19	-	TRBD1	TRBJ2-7	CASSILGGQGLYEQYF	TGTGCCAGTAGTATACTCGGGGGACAGGGTCTCTACGAGCAGTACTTC
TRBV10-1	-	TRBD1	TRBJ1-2	CASSEFGQVEGYTF	TGCGCCAGCAGTGAGTTCGGACAGGTTGAGGGCTACACCTTC
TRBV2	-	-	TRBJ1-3	CASSGRRTGNTIYF	TGTGCCAGCAGTGGGAGGAGGACTGGAAACACCATATATTTT
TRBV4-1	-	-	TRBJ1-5	CASSQDGREAGQPQHF	TGCGCCAGCAGCCAAGATGGCAGGGAAGCCGGTCAGCCCCAGCATTTT
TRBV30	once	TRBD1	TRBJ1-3	CAWSPGTGNTIYF	TGTGCCTGGAGCCCAGGGACAGGGAACACCATATATTTT
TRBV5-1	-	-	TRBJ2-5	CASRWDLSGTQYF	TGCGCCAGCAGATGGGACTTGAGCGGGACCCAGTACTTC
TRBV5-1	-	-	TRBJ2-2	CASSLGTTTGELFF	TGCGCCAGCAGCTTAGGGACAACCACCGGGGAGCTGTTTTTT
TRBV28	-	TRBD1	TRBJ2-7	CASSPGTESLYEQYF	TGTGCCAGCAGCCCTGGGACAGAGTCTCTCTACGAGCAGTACTTC
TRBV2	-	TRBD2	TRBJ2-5	CASSWTSGQETQYF	TGTGCCAGCAGTTGGACTAGCGGCCAAGAGACCCAGTACTTC